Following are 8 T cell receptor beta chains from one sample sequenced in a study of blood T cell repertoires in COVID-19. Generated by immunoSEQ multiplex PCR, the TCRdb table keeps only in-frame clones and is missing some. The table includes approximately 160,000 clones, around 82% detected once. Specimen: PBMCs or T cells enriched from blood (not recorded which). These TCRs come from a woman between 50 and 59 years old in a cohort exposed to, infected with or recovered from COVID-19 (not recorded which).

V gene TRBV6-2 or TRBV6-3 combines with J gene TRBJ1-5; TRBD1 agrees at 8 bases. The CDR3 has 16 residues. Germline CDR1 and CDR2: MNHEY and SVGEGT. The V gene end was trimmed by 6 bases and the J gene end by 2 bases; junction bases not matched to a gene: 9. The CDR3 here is CASSRQGAQGNQPQHF. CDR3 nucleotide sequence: TGTGCCAGCAGCCGCCAGGGGGCGCAGGGCAATCAGCCCCAGCATTTT.

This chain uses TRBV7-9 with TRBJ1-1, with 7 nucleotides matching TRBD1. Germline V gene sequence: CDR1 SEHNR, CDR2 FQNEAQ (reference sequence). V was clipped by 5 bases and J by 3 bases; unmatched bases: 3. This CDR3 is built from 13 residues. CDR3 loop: CASSPRGHTEAFF. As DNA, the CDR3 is TGTGCCAGCAGCCCTAGGGGGCACACTGAAGCTTTCTTT. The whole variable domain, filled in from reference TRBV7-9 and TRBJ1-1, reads DTGVSQNPRHKITKRGQNVTFRCDPISEHNRLYWYRQTLGQGPEFLTYFQNEAQLEKSRLLSDRFSAERPKGSFSTLEIQRTEQGDSAMYLCASSPRGHTEAFFGQGTRLTVV.

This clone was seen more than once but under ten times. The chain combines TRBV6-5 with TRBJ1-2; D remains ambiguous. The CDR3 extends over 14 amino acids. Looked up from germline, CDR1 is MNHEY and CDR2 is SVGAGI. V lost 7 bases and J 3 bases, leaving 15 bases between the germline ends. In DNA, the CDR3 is TGTGCCAGCACCTCTCGGGGAGGGTACTATGGCTACACCTTC. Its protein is CASTSRGGYYGYTF.

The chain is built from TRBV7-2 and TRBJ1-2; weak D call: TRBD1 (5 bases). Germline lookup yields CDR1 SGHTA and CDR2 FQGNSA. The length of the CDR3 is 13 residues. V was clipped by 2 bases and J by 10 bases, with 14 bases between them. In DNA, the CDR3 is TGTGCCAGCAGCTTATGGGCAGGGAATGACTACACCTTC. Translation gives CASSLWAGNDYTF.

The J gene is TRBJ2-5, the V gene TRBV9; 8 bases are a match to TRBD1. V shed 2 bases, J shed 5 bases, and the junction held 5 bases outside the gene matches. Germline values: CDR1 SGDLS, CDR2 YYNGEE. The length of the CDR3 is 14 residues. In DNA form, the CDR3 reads TGTGCCAGCAGCGTGGGACAGGCCGGCGAGACCCAGTACTTC. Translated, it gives CASSVGQAGETQYF.

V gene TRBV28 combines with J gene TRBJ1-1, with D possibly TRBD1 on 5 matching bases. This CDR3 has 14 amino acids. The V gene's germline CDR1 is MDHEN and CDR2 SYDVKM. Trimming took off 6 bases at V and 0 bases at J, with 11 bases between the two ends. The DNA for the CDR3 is TGTGCCAGCAGCCATAACAGGTTGAACACTGAAGCTTTCTTT. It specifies CASSHNRLNTEAFF.

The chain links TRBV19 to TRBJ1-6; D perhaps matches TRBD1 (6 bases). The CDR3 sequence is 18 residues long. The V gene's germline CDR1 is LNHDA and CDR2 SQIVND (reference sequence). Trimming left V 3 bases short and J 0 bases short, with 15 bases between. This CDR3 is CASSIWTVASSYNSPLHF. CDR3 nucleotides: TGTGCCAGTAGTATTTGGACAGTCGCCAGCTCCTATAATTCACCCCTCCACTTT.

Here the CDR3 DNA reads TGCAGTGCTAGACAGGACACTGAAGCTTTCTTT. Protein: CSARQDTEAFF. The chain links TRBV20-1 to TRBJ1-1, with D uncertain. The V gene's germline CDR1 is DFQATT and CDR2 SNEGSKA (reference sequence). The CDR3 totals 11 residues. V was trimmed by 2 bases and J by 3 bases, leaving 4 bases between them.